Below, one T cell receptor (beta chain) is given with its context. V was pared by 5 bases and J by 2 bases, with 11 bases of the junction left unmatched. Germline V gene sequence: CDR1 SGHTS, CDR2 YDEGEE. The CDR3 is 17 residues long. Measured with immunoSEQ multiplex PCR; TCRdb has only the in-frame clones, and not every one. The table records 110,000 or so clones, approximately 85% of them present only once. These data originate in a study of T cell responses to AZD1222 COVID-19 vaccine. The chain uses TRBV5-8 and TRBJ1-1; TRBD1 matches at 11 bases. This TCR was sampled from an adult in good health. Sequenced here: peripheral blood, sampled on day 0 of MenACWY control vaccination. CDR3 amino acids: CASSTFSWTGGNTEAFF. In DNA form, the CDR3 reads TGTGCCAGCAGTACTTTTTCTTGGACAGGGGGCAACACTGAAGCTTTCTTT.